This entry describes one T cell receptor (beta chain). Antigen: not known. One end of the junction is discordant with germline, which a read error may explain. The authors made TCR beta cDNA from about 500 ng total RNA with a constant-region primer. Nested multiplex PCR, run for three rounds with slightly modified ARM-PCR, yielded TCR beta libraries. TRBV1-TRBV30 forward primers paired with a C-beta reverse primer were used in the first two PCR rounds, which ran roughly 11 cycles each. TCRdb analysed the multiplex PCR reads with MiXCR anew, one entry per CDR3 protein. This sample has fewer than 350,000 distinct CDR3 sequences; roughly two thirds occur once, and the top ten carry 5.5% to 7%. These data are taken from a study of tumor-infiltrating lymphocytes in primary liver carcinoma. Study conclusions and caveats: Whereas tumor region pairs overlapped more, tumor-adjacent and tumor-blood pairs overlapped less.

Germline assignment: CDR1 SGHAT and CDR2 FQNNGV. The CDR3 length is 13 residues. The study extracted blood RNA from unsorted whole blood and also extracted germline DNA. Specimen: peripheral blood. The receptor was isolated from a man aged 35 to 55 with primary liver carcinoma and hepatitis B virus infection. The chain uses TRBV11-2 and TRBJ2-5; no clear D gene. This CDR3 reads CASSLLRQVTQYF. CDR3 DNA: TGCGCCAGCAGCTTACTCAGACAAGTGACCCAGTACTTC.